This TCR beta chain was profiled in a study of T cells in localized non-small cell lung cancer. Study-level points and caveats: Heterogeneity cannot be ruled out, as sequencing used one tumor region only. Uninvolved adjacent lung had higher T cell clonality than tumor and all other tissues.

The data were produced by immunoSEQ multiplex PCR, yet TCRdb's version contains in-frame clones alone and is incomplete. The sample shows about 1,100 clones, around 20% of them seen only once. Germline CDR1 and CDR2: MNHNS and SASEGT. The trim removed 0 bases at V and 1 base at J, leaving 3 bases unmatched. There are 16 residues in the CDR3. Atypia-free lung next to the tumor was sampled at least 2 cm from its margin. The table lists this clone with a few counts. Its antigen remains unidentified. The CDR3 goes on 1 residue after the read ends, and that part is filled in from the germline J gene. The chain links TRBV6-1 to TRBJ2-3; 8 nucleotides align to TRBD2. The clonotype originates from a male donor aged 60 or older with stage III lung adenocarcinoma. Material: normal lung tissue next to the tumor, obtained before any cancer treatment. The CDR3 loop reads CASSEATGGGTDTQYF. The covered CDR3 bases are TGTGCCAGCAGTGAAGCGACCGGGGGGGGCACAGATACGCAGTAT.